This TCR beta chain was sequenced in a study of cytotoxic CD8 clonotypes in ibrutinib-treated CLL. The overall study: IGHV unmutated 17 to 18; relapsed/refractory approximately 10; treatment-naive around 14.

PBMCs that had been cryopreserved were the source of approximately 2 micrograms of genomic DNA for TCR beta libraries. Produced via immunoSEQ multiplex PCR; TCRdb's table is partial and in-frame only. Among approximately 340,000 clones listed, 67% were seen once. V lost 4 bases and J 0 bases, leaving 8 bases between the germline ends. The germline V gene has CDR1 SQVTM and CDR2 ANQGSEA. The CDR3 extends over 13 amino acids. J is TRBJ2-3 and V is TRBV29-1; no firm D call. The TCR was taken from a human donor with chronic lymphocytic leukemia. Sequences were derived from PBMCs, sampled after 36 months of ibrutinib treatment. CDR3 protein: CSVAYGSTDTQYF. In DNA, the CDR3 is TGCAGCGTTGCCTACGGAAGCACAGATACGCAGTATTTT.